This T cell receptor beta chain was identified during a study of siplizumab effects on memory and regulatory T cells (dated 2019 in TCRdb). For context, the study as a whole: The study looked at the effect of siplizumab, an anti-CD2 antibody, on alloreactive T-cell subsets in allogeneic mixed lymphocyte reactions made from human PBMCs. The study at large found these results: Siplizumab significantly lowered the cumulative frequency of alloreactive sequences that could be traced to unstimulated CD4+ memory T cells. Unstimulated naive T cells appeared more diverse than memory T cells, and naive cells seemed to contribute substantially to the alloresponse. A naive or memory phenotype could not be assigned to roughly 80-95% of proliferating CD4+ or CD8+ clones. Because sequences at frequencies below about 10^-5 were poorly captured, only a minor fraction of alloreactive clones could be mapped back to unstimulated subsets. Of the alloreactive CD4+ clones that could be mapped, the Treg-derived share averaged approximately 69% with siplizumab compared with roughly 27% in control reactions. The suppressive function of proliferating Tregs from siplizumab cultures was not functionally confirmed.

Sorted unstimulated T cells, along with proliferating T cells recovered from mixed lymphocyte reactions, underwent TCRbeta CDR3 sequencing. Fresh whole blood from about ten HLA-typed healthy donors served as the source for isolating PBMCs. To map where alloreactive clones came from, unstimulated CD4+ regulatory T cells were FACS-sorted. Details on this clone: What this receptor recognizes is not known. Base qualities are missing; no much larger clone stands one base away.

The receptor library was made with the immunoSEQ multiplex PCR assay. Some 100,000 TCR templates per sample were assayed by the deep sequencing platform. Genomic DNA extracted from sorted T cells was the material used for TCRbeta CDR3 sequencing. The original methods were these. The R programming language was used for the clonal analysis of the TCRbeta CDR3 data. Unstimulated samples were compared with post-reaction CFSE-low samples to define alloreactive CD4+ and CD8+ clones. By matching sequences to the repertoires of sorted unstimulated Treg and non-Treg cells, each alloreactive CD4+ clone was assigned a regulatory or non-regulatory origin. Imported from immuneACCESS, the table was reduced by TCRdb to in-frame sequences with V and J called. These copies leave out some clones; in studies compared against another copy, an unresolved V gene accounts for under half, and the cause of the remainder is not known. From that table come the V and J calls and clone size; the DNA was used to work out D and trimming. This sample gives some 100,000 clones in total; approximately 94% of them show up just once. Of the sample, approximately 0.61% falls within the top ten clones.

The germline V gene encodes CDR1 MDHEN and CDR2 SYDVKM. V gives up 6 bases and J gives up 3 bases, and the segment between their germline ends measures 16 bases. The CDR3 contains 15 residues, cysteine and phenylalanine counted. Left in the record is the CDR3 DNA by itself, 45 bases read in frame from the first base. The sequenced material came from Tregs sorted from blood. The clonotype originates from a human donor in good health. The rearrangement combines TRBV28 with TRBJ2-3, with a weak D call of TRBD2 (5 bases match). The DNA reads TGTGCCAGCAGCCCACAAGGGAGATCGACAGATACGCAGTATTTT. This encodes CASSPQGRSTDTQYF.